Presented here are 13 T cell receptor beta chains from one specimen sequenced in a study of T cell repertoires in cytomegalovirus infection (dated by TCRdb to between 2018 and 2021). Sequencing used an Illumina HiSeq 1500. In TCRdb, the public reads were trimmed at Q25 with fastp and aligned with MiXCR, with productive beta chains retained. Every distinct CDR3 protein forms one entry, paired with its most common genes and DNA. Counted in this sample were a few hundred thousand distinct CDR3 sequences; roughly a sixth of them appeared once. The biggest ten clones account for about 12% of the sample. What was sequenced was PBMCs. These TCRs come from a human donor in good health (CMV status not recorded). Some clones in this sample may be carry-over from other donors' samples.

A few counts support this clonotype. The CDR3 DNA reads as TGTGCCAGCGTCCGGGGGCAACGTAGCACTGAAGCTTTCTTT. This encodes CASVRGQRSTEAFF. This chain joins TRBV19 and TRBJ1-1; tentatively, D is TRBD1 (6 bases). Trimming pared 9 bases from V and 4 bases from J, leaving 18 bases between. CDR3 size: 14 residues. Germline assignment: CDR1 LNHDA and CDR2 SQIVND (reference sequence).

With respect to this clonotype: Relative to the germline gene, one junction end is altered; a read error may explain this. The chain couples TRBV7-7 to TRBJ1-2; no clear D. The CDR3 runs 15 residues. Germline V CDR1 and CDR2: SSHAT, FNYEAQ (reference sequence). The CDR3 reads CASSQRYFGEFGYTF. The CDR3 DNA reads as TGTGCTAGCAGCCAGAGATACTTCGGGGAATTTGGCTACACCTTC.

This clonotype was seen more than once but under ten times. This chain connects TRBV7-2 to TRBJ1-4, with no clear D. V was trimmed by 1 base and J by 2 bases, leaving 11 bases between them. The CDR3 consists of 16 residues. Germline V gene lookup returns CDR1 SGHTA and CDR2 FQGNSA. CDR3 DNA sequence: TGTGCCAGCAGCTTAGGATTGGAACCGACTAATGAAAAACTGTTTTTT. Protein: CASSLGLEPTNEKLFF. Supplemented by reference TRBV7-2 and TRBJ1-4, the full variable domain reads GAGVSQSPSNKVTEKGKDVELRCDPISGHTALYWYRQSLGQGLEFLIYFQGNSAPDKSGLPSDRFSAERTGGSVSTLTIQRTQQEDSAVYLCASSLGLEPTNEKLFFGSGTQLSVL.

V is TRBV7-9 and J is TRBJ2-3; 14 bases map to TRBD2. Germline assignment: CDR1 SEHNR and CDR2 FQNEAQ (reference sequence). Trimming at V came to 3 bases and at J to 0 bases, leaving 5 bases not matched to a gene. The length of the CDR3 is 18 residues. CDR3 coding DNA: TGTGCCAGCAGCTTGACTAGCGGGGGGGCCAGGAGCACAGATACGCAGTATTTT. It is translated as CASSLTSGGARSTDTQYF.

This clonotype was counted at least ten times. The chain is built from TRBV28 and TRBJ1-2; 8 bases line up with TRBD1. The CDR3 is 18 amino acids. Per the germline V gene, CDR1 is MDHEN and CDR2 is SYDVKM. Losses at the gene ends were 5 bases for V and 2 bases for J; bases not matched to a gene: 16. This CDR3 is CASSIYRRQGSFNYGYTF. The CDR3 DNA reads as TGTGCCAGCAGTATTTACCGGAGACAGGGGTCCTTCAACTATGGCTACACCTTC.

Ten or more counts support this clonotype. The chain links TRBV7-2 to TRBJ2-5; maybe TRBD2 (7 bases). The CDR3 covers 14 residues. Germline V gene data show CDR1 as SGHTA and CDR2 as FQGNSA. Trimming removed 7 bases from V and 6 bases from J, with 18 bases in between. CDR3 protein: CASKGGGSGKTQYF. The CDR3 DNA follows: TGTGCCAGCAAAGGGGGGGGTTCAGGGAAGACCCAGTACTTC.

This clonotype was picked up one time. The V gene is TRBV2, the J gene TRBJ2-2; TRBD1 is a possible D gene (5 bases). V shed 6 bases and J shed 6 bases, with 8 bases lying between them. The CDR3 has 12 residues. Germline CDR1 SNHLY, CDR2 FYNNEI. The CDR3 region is CASRGVAGELFF. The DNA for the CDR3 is TGTGCCAGCAGAGGGGTCGCCGGGGAGCTGTTTTTT.

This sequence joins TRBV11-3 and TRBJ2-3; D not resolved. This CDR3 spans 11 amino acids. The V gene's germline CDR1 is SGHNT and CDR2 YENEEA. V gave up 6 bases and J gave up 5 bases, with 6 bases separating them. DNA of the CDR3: TGTGCCAGCAGTGCTCTAGATACGCAGTATTTT. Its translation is CASSALDTQYF.

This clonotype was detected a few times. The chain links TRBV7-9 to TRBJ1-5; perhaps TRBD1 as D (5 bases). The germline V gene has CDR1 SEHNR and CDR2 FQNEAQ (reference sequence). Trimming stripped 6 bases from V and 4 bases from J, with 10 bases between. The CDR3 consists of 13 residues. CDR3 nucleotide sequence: TGTGCCAGCAGTAAAGAGGGGAATCAGCCCCAGCATTTT. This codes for CASSKEGNQPQHF.

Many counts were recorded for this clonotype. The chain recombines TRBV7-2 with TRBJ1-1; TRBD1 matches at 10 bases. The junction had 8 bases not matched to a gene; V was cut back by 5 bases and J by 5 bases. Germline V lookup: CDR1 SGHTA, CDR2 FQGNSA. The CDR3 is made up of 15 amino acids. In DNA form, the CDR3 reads TGTGCCAGCAGCCTCCAGACAGGGGGCGGGACTGAAGCTTTCTTT. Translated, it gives CASSLQTGGGTEAFF.

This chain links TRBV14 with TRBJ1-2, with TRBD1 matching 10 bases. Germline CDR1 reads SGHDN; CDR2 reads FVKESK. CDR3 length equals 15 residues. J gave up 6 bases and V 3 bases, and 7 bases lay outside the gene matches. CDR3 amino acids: CASSHWTGTGDGYTF. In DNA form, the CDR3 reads TGTGCCAGCAGCCACTGGACCGGGACAGGGGATGGCTACACCTTC.

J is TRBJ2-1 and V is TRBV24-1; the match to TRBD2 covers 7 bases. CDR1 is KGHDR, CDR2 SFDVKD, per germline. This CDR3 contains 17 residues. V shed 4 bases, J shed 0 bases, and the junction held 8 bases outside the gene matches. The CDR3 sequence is CATSDPGTGGSYNEQFF. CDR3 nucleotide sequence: TGTGCCACCAGTGACCCGGGGACGGGGGGCTCCTACAATGAGCAGTTCTTC.

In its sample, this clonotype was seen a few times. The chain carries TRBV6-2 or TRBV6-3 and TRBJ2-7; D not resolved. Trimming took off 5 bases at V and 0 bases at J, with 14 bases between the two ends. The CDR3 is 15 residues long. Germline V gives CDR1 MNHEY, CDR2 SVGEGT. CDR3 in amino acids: CASSNLRRSSYEQYF. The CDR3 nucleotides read TGTGCCAGCAGTAACCTCAGGAGAAGCTCCTACGAGCAGTACTTC.